Following are 21 T cell receptor beta chains from one sample sequenced in a study of T-cell reconstitution after alpha-beta-depleted transplantation in children. A library of TCRbeta sequences, prepared with unique molecular identifiers, was generated. MiXCR, run by TCRdb on the PCR reads, gives a single entry per CDR3 protein. The table shows about 110,000 distinct CDR3 sequences, with about 6.5% occurring only once. This material consisted of PBMCs, mostly from graft donor cells, taken 360 days after TCRalphabeta/CD19-depleted stem cell transplant. Receptors were obtained from a male patient between 2 and 10 years old who had a stem cell transplant for acute lymphoblastic leukemia, so the T cells may come from the graft donor.

This clonotype was counted a few times. CDR3 sequence reads: CASAKEGVPSNEQFF. CDR3 bases: TGTGCCAGCGCCAAAGAAGGGGTTCCCTCGAATGAGCAGTTCTTC. V is TRBV9 and J is TRBJ2-1; the D gene is possibly TRBD1 (5 bases). Germline V CDR1 and CDR2: SGDLS, YYNGEE. The CDR3 is made up of 15 amino acids. Trimming took 7 bases from V and 7 from J, leaving 21 bases between them.

About this clonotype: Possible read error: a much larger clone is one base away. V and J are TRBV5-1 and TRBJ2-7; D possibly corresponds to TRBD1 (5 bases). The CDR3 has 13 residues. Deletions cut 5 bases from V and 3 bases from J, with 12 bases between. Germline CDR1 and CDR2: SGHRS and YFSETQ. The CDR3 is CASRGASYYEQYF. The CDR3 bases are TGCGCCAGCAGAGGGGCTTCATACTACGAGCAGTACTTC.

This rearrangement joins TRBV7-9 to TRBJ2-2; 8 positions agree with TRBD2. CDR3 length equals 15 residues. In germline, CDR1 is SEHNR, CDR2 FQNEAQ (reference sequence). V shed 2 bases, J shed 6 bases, and the junction held 5 bases outside the gene matches. CDR3 coding DNA: TGTGCCAGCAGCTTACCAATAGCGGGGCCCGGGGAGCTGTTTTTT. It specifies CASSLPIAGPGELFF.

This clonotype was detected only a few times. For the CDR3, the DNA is TGTGCCAGCAGCCAAGTGAGGGTATTAAACACTGAAGCTTTCTTT. Its translation: CASSQVRVLNTEAFF. The J gene is TRBJ1-1, the V gene TRBV14; D ambiguous. Between the trimmed V and J ends, which lost 1 base and 2 bases, there was a span of 11 bases. CDR1 is SGHDN, CDR2 FVKESK, per germline. The CDR3 spans 15 residues.

This clonotype was observed many times. The chain employs TRBV4-3 and TRBJ1-5, with D maybe TRBD1 (5 bases). Between the trimmed V and J ends, which lost 0 bases and 5 bases, there was a span of 11 bases. Germline CDR1 and CDR2: LGHNA and YSLEER. The CDR3 contains 15 residues. The CDR3 nucleotides read TGCGCCAGCAGCCAAGAAAAGGGGCGCGATCAGCCCCAGCATTTT. This gives the protein CASSQEKGRDQPQHF.

This clonotype has a count of ten or more. This sequence joins TRBV11-3 and TRBJ2-1; D is undetermined. CDR1 SGHNT and CDR2 YENEEA come from the germline V gene. Trimming stripped 5 bases from V and 8 bases from J, with 7 bases between. CDR3 size: 11 residues. The CDR3 reads CASSPSDEQFF. As DNA, the CDR3 is TGTGCCAGCAGCCCCAGCGATGAGCAGTTCTTC.

This clonotype was seen at least ten times. V gene TRBV12-3 or TRBV12-4 combines with J gene TRBJ2-5; no clear D gene. This CDR3 has 13 amino acids. The V end was cut by 4 bases, the J end by 5 bases, with 11 bases between. Here the CDR3 reads CASSSPKRETQYF. The CDR3 DNA follows: TGTGCCAGCAGTTCCCCCAAGAGGGAGACCCAGTACTTC.

The table lists this clonotype with many counts. The chain carries TRBV4-3 and TRBJ2-7; D is possibly TRBD2 (6 bases). This CDR3 has 15 residues. With 6 bases removed from V and 0 bases from J, the gap between germline ends came to 15 bases. The germline V gene encodes CDR1 LGHNA and CDR2 YSLEER. The CDR3 DNA reads TGCGCCAGCAGATTCGGTACCGGGAGCTCCTACGAGCAGTACTTC. Translated, it gives CASRFGTGSSYEQYF.

The rearrangement links TRBV18 to TRBJ2-5; 7 nucleotides line up with TRBD1. Germline loops: CDR1 KGHSH, CDR2 LQKENI. The CDR3 extends over 15 amino acids. After removal of 0 bases from V and 5 bases from J, the junction contained 6 bases not matched to a gene. The DNA of the CDR3 is TGTGCCAGCTCACCACCGCCTGACAGGGTGGAGACCCAGTACTTC. This gives the protein CASSPPPDRVETQYF.

This clonotype was counted ten times or more. J is TRBJ2-7 and V is TRBV20-1, with D unclear. The length of the CDR3 is 15 residues. The germline gives CDR1 DFQATT, CDR2 SNEGSKA (reference sequence). Trimming took off 0 bases at V and 3 bases at J, with 15 bases between the two ends. The DNA of the CDR3 is TGCAGTGCTAGAGATAGACCCAGTCTGATCTACGAGCAGTACTTC. Translated, it gives CSARDRPSLIYEQYF.

This chain joins TRBV28 and TRBJ2-5; 8 bases line up with TRBD1. In germline, CDR1 is MDHEN, CDR2 SYDVKM. Germline trimming cut 6 bases from V and 4 bases from J; bases unmatched to any gene: 7. This CDR3 comprises 14 residues. CDR3 region: CASSPPGGLETQYF. CDR3 nucleotides: TGTGCCAGCAGCCCCCCAGGGGGCCTAGAGACCCAGTACTTC.

At least ten counts were recorded for this clonotype. The chain links TRBV20-1 to TRBJ2-3; 7 bases map to TRBD2. The CDR3 consists of 12 residues. Germline CDR1 DFQATT, CDR2 SNEGSKA (reference sequence). The V segment lost 4 bases and the J segment 5 bases; nucleotides outside the gene matches: 3. CDR3 DNA sequence: TGCAGTGCTACCCAGCGGGGAGATACGCAGTATTTT. As protein: CSATQRGDTQYF.

This clonotype has a handful of counts. The chain links TRBV9 to TRBJ1-5, with 9 bases aligning to TRBD1. Germline values: CDR1 SGDLS, CDR2 YYNGEE. The CDR3 is made up of 15 amino acids. The ends lost 4 bases at V and 11 bases at J; junction bases unmatched: 13. The CDR3 DNA reads TGTGCCAGCAGCCCCCCCGGACAGGGGAAGAAGGCCCAGCATTTT. This encodes CASSPPGQGKKAQHF. The variable domain in full, with the rest retrieved from reference TRBV9 and TRBJ1-5, is DSGVTQTPKHLITATGQRVTLRCSPRSGDLSVYWYQQSLDQGLQFLIQYYNGEERAKGNILERFSAQQFPDLHSELNLSSLELGDSALYFCASSPPGQGKKAQHFGDGTRLSIL.

This clonotype showed up just a few times. The CDR3 reads CSARDLGTPRADTQYF. CDR3 bases: TGCAGTGCTAGAGACCTTGGGACTCCTAGAGCAGATACGCAGTATTTT. The chain joins TRBV20-1 to TRBJ2-3, with D perhaps matching TRBD2 (6 bases). Germline-derived CDR1 and CDR2 are DFQATT and SNEGSKA (reference sequence). This CDR3 spans 16 amino acids. V was pared by 0 bases and J by 4 bases, with 17 bases between.

This clonotype appeared many times. The rearrangement links TRBV4-3 to TRBJ2-1; D may be TRBD2 (5 bases). Looked up from germline, CDR1 is LGHNA and CDR2 is YSLEER. The CDR3 length is 15 residues. V lost 0 bases, J lost 4 bases, and 10 bases lay in between. CDR3 nucleotides: TGCGCCAGCAGCCAAGATCTTGGACTGTACAATGAGCAGTTCTTC. Amino acid sequence: CASSQDLGLYNEQFF.

J is TRBJ2-7 and V is TRBV13; tentative D call: TRBD1 (5 bases). Trimming stripped 1 base from V and 6 bases from J, with 13 bases between. The CDR3 spans 14 residues. Germline V gene sequence: CDR1 PRHDT, CDR2 FYEKMQ (reference sequence). In DNA form, the CDR3 reads TGTGCCAGCAGCTTAGACCTGGGGCCTGGCGAGCAGTACTTC. The encoded protein is CASSLDLGPGEQYF.

Many counts were recorded for this clonotype. The chain employs TRBV4-1 and TRBJ2-3, with 9 positions matching TRBD2. The trim removed 4 bases at V and 1 base at J, leaving 6 bases unmatched. The germline CDR1 and CDR2 sequences are MGHRA and YSYEKL. This CDR3 contains 16 residues. This CDR3 reads CASSREGTSRTDTQYF. The CDR3 DNA follows: TGCGCCAGCAGCCGAGAAGGGACTAGCCGCACAGATACGCAGTATTTT.

As for this clonotype: The germline gene is not matched at one end of the junction; a read error may be the cause. V usage is TRBV5-6 and J usage is TRBJ2-3, with 8 bases aligning to TRBD2. CDR3 length equals 17 residues. Germline CDR1 SGHDT, CDR2 YYEEEE. CDR3 loop: CASTLASGGDFTDTQYF. As DNA, the CDR3 is TGTGCCAGCACCTTGGCGAGCGGGGGAGACTTCACAGATACGCAGTATTTT. Looking up the rest from reference TRBV5-6 and TRBJ2-3 gives the full variable domain: DAGVTQSPTHLIKTRGQQVTLRCSPKSGHDTVSWYQQALGQGPQFIFQYYEEEERQRGNFPDRFSGHQFPNYSSELNVNALLLGDSALYLCASTLASGGDFTDTQYFGPGTRLTVL.

This clonotype was counted many times. The chain is built from TRBV29-1 and TRBJ2-1, with 9 positions matching TRBD1. The CDR3 totals 14 residues. Unmatched junction bases numbered 6, after V lost 5 bases and J lost 4 bases. CDR1 and CDR2 from the germline V gene are SQVTM and ANQGSEA. CDR3 protein: CSVTGTGLYNEQFF. CDR3 sequence (DNA): TGCAGCGTTACCGGGACAGGGCTATACAATGAGCAGTTCTTC.

This clonotype was counted at least ten times. The rearrangement links TRBV9 to TRBJ1-2; D unclear. CDR3 length equals 15 residues. CDR1 SGDLS and CDR2 YYNGEE come from the germline V gene. V gave up 2 bases and J gave up 2 bases, with 13 bases separating them. CDR3 loop: CASSVSGGTNYGYTF. In DNA, the CDR3 is TGTGCCAGCAGCGTGTCAGGCGGCACCAACTATGGCTACACCTTC.

This clonotype has ten or more counts. The gene calls are TRBV10-3 and TRBJ2-1; possibly TRBD2 for D (6 bases). Per germline, CDR1 ENHRY and CDR2 SYGVKD. V was pared by 6 bases and J by 5 bases, with 11 bases between. CDR3 length: 13 amino acids. In DNA, the CDR3 is TGTGCCATCAGGGCGGGGCCCGACAATGAGCAGTTCTTC. It yields the protein CAIRAGPDNEQFF.